The next 27 T cell receptor beta chains were all read from a single sample in a study of blood T cell repertoires in COVID-19. Libraries were prepared by immunoSEQ multiplex PCR; TCRdb keeps only in-frame clonotypes and omits some of them. The repertoire holds 540,000 or so clones, with around nine tenths as singletons. Sequenced: peripheral blood. The receptors were sampled from a woman aged 45 to 65 with COVID-19, enrolled during active disease.

The chain carries TRBV5-4 and TRBJ2-7; 8 nucleotides align to TRBD2. Germline V gene data show CDR1 as SGHNT and CDR2 as YYREEE (reference sequence). V was pared by 0 bases and J by 3 bases, with 8 bases of the junction left unmatched. CDR3 length: 16 residues. CDR3 coding DNA: TGTGCCAGCAGCTTGGACGGGGGGGCCCCCATCTACGAGCAGTACTTC. This codes for CASSLDGGAPIYEQYF.

This clone appeared a single time. The J gene is TRBJ2-1, the V gene TRBV10-2; 8 nucleotides match TRBD2. CDR1 WSHSY and CDR2 SAAADI come from the germline V gene. This CDR3 region has 13 residues. Unmatched junction bases numbered 8, after V lost 9 bases and J lost 7 bases. The CDR3 here is CASRESGGNEQFF. CDR3 sequence (DNA): TGCGCCAGTAGAGAGAGCGGGGGTAATGAGCAGTTCTTC.

The chain is built from TRBV27 and TRBJ1-2, with 7 bases aligning to TRBD1. Germline values: CDR1 MNHEY, CDR2 SMNVEV (reference sequence). The V and J ends lost 6 bases and 6 bases, in that order; junction bases with no gene match: 7. This CDR3 spans 13 amino acids. CDR3 in DNA: TGTGCCAGCAGACGGACAGGCCCAAATGGCTACACCTTC. This translates into CASRRTGPNGYTF.

The chain recombines TRBV12-5 with TRBJ2-5; D is ambiguous. CDR3 length equals 15 residues. Trimming took 7 bases from V and 4 from J, leaving 19 bases between them. Germline V gene data show CDR1 as LGHNT and CDR2 as FRNRAP. The CDR3 DNA follows: TGTGCTAGTGCCCTACCACAGAATTCCCCAGAGACCCAGTACTTC. Its protein product is CASALPQNSPETQYF.

This clone was observed a few times. The chain combines TRBV18 with TRBJ2-6, with D hard to call. The CDR3 has 17 amino acids. CDR1 is KGHSH and CDR2 is LQKENI in the germline V gene. Trimming took off 3 bases at V and 0 bases at J, with 12 bases between the two ends. CDR3 in DNA: TGTGCCAGCTCACCTCAAGGCACAGCCTCTGGGGCCAACGTCCTGACTTTC. Translating gives CASSPQGTASGANVLTF.

The chain's CDR3 is CAWRLTSGAYNEQFF. As DNA, the CDR3 is TGTGCCTGGAGGCTGACTAGCGGGGCTTACAATGAGCAGTTCTTC. This chain connects TRBV30 to TRBJ2-1; 11 positions agree with TRBD2. Germline V gives CDR1 GTSNPN, CDR2 SVGIG (reference sequence). Germline trimming cut 3 bases from V and 4 bases from J; bases unmatched to any gene: 5. The CDR3 spans 15 residues.

In this sample, this clone turned up a few times. The chain recombines TRBV5-5 with TRBJ2-2, with D possibly being TRBD2 (6 bases). This CDR3 is built from 14 residues. Germline loops: CDR1 SGHKS, CDR2 YYEKEE (reference sequence). Trimming stripped 4 bases from V and 7 bases from J, with 14 bases between. The CDR3 DNA is TGTGCCAGCAGCGCCGGACTATTGGACGGGGAGCTGTTTTTT. Its protein product is CASSAGLLDGELFF.

A few counts support this clone. This chain uses TRBV30 with TRBJ2-3, with D perhaps TRBD2 (6 bases). V was cut by 1 base and J by 0 bases, with 14 bases left in between. Germline V gives CDR1 GTSNPN, CDR2 SVGIG (reference sequence). The CDR3 contains 16 residues. The CDR3 is CAWSDLAGMSTDTQYF. The CDR3 DNA is TGTGCCTGGAGTGATTTGGCGGGAATGAGCACAGATACGCAGTATTTT.

This clone was observed a handful of times. The rearrangement joins TRBV4-2 to TRBJ2-5; 7 bases agree with TRBD2. Germline values: CDR1 LGHNA, CDR2 YNFKEQ. The V gene end was trimmed by 5 bases and the J gene end by 2 bases; junction bases not matched to a gene: 5. The CDR3 length is 14 residues. The CDR3 is CASSAGGGQETQYF. The CDR3 bases are TGTGCCAGCAGCGCAGGCGGGGGTCAAGAGACCCAGTACTTC.

This chain links TRBV7-9 with TRBJ2-7; 11 bases are shared with TRBD2. V lost 5 bases and J lost 4; bases outside the gene matches: 7. The germline V gene encodes CDR1 SEHNR and CDR2 FQNEAQ (reference sequence). The CDR3 has 15 amino acids. CDR3 sequence: CASSLGTSGYYEQYF. The CDR3 bases are TGTGCCAGCAGCCTTGGGACTAGCGGTTATTACGAGCAGTACTTC.

This CDR3 reads CASEQGAGELFF. For the CDR3, the DNA is TGTGCCAGCGAACAGGGCGCCGGGGAGCTGTTTTTT. This rearrangement joins TRBV6-5 to TRBJ2-2, with D perhaps matching TRBD1 (6 bases). The CDR3 has 12 amino acids. Trimming stripped 8 bases from V and 6 bases from J, with 10 bases between. The germline V gene encodes CDR1 MNHEY and CDR2 SVGAGI.

This clone was detected once. This chain connects TRBV9 to TRBJ1-2, with 8 bases aligning to TRBD1. In germline, CDR1 is SGDLS, CDR2 YYNGEE. The V segment lost 5 bases and the J segment 4 bases; nucleotides outside the gene matches: 7. This CDR3 has 14 amino acids. In nucleotides, the CDR3 is TGTGCCAGCAGAGCAGGGGGCGCGGGCTATGGCTACACCTTC. Its translation is CASRAGGAGYGYTF.

The rearrangement joins TRBV3-1 (or the pseudogene TRBV3-2) to TRBJ1-3; D is unresolved. The germline V gene encodes CDR1 LGHDT and CDR2 YNNKEL (reference sequence). V shed 0 bases and J shed 0 bases, with 12 bases lying between them. The CDR3 length is 17 residues. CDR3 residues: CASSQDRSGSSGNTIYF. CDR3 sequence (DNA): TGTGCCAGCAGCCAAGATCGGTCAGGAAGCTCTGGAAACACCATATATTTT.

V is TRBV7-2 and J is TRBJ1-4; TRBD1 aligns across 9 bases. CDR1 and CDR2 (germline): SGHTA, FQGNSA. CDR3 length: 14 residues. J gave up 8 bases and V 4 bases, and 5 bases lay outside the gene matches. CDR3 residues: CASSSGQGGEKLFF. The CDR3 DNA is TGTGCCAGCAGCTCGGGACAGGGCGGGGAAAAACTGTTTTTT.

The chain recombines TRBV2 with TRBJ1-1, with 7 bases that match TRBD1. This CDR3 spans 15 amino acids. The junction had 14 bases not matched to a gene; V was cut back by 5 bases and J by 8 bases. Germline CDR1 is SNHLY and CDR2 is FYNNEI. CDR3 region: CASSSTYLRDSEAFF. Written as DNA, the CDR3 is TGTGCCAGCAGTTCGACTTATCTCCGGGACAGCGAAGCTTTCTTT.

V is TRBV5-1 and J is TRBJ2-2; D unclear. Germline V lookup: CDR1 SGHRS, CDR2 YFSETQ. Trimming took 4 bases from V and 1 from J, leaving 8 bases between them. This CDR3 is built from 14 residues. The CDR3 DNA is TGCGCCAGCAGCCCCTGGAGGAACACCGGGGAGCTGTTTTTT. Encoded protein: CASSPWRNTGELFF.

The CDR3: CASRRQGQETQYF. DNA for the CDR3: TGTGCCAGCAGGCGACAGGGGCAAGAGACCCAGTACTTC. The chain couples TRBV12-3 or TRBV12-4 to TRBJ2-5; TRBD1 agrees at 8 bases. The junction had 2 bases not matched to a gene; V was cut back by 6 bases and J by 2 bases. There are 13 residues in the CDR3.

This clone was recorded a few times. V usage is TRBV30 and J usage is TRBJ1-2; 9 nucleotides match TRBD1. With 2 bases clipped from V and 3 bases from J, the junction kept 10 bases outside the gene matches. The CDR3 covers 16 residues. Germline assignment: CDR1 GTSNPN and CDR2 SVGIG (reference sequence). CDR3 DNA: TGTGCCTGGAGTCTGATGCCGGGACAGGGATACTATGGCTACACCTTC. It translates to CAWSLMPGQGYYGYTF.

This clone was detected only a few times. The chain links TRBV6-6 to TRBJ2-1; 8 bases match TRBD1. This CDR3 comprises 20 residues. In germline, CDR1 is MNHNY, CDR2 SVGAGI (reference sequence). J gave up 5 bases and V 6 bases, and 24 bases lay outside the gene matches. DNA of the CDR3: TGTGCCAGCAGCCCCTCCCGGGGACAGGTAGTCGCGGGGTGGCACAATGAGCAGTTCTTC. It encodes CASSPSRGQVVAGWHNEQFF.

The rearrangement joins TRBV5-1 to TRBJ1-1; 8 bases are shared with TRBD1. V dropped 4 bases and J dropped 10; count of bases not matched to a gene: 12. This CDR3 is built from 14 residues. Germline V CDR1 and CDR2: SGHRS, YFSETQ. In DNA form, the CDR3 reads TGCGCCAGCAGCCCGGAACCGACAGGGGTTGCAGCTTTCTTT. Encoded protein: CASSPEPTGVAAFF.

In nucleotides, the CDR3 is TGTGCCAGCAGCTTAGACAGATACAATCAGCCCCAGCATTTT. Amino acid sequence: CASSLDRYNQPQHF. J is TRBJ1-5 and V is TRBV7-9; D is undetermined. Germline V gives CDR1 SEHNR, CDR2 FQNEAQ (reference sequence). V was shortened by 1 base and J by 3 bases, with 7 bases between the two germline ends. This CDR3 spans 14 amino acids.

This rearrangement joins TRBV4-1 to TRBJ2-1; 8 nucleotides align to TRBD1. Germline V gene data show CDR1 as MGHRA and CDR2 as YSYEKL. This CDR3 comprises 16 residues. Trimming took 0 bases from V and 4 from J; bases not matched to a gene: 5. The CDR3 reads CASSQDPGQVYNEQFF. DNA for the CDR3: TGCGCCAGCAGCCAAGATCCGGGACAGGTGTACAATGAGCAGTTCTTC.

The CDR3 sequence is CASSLWEGFSYNEQFF. In DNA, the CDR3 is TGTGCCAGCAGCTTATGGGAGGGATTTTCCTACAATGAGCAGTTCTTC. The V and J genes are TRBV13 and TRBJ2-1; 7 nucleotides align to TRBD2. V trimming: 2 bases; J trimming: 1 base; junction bases outside the gene matches: 5. The V gene's germline CDR1 is PRHDT and CDR2 FYEKMQ (reference sequence). CDR3 length: 16 residues.

In the case of this clone: The same CDR3 also results from other DNA sequences found in this sample. The rearrangement links TRBV6-6 to TRBJ2-2; TRBD1 agrees at 7 bases. Germline loops: CDR1 MNHNY, CDR2 SVGAGI (reference sequence). V was clipped by 9 bases and J by 0 bases; unmatched bases: 4. There are 14 residues in the CDR3. The CDR3 is CASITGANTGELFF. Here the CDR3 DNA reads TGTGCCAGTATAACAGGGGCGAACACCGGGGAGCTGTTTTTT.

The chain recombines TRBV2 with TRBJ2-7; TRBD1 matches at 9 bases. There are 14 residues in the CDR3. Trimming removed 5 bases from V and 6 bases from J; junction bases left unmatched: 8. The germline V gene has CDR1 SNHLY and CDR2 FYNNEI. CDR3: CASSHGTGFREQYF. CDR3 in DNA: TGTGCCAGCAGTCACGGGACAGGGTTTCGCGAGCAGTACTTC.

The J gene is TRBJ1-2, the V gene TRBV12-3 or TRBV12-4, with D uncertain. The CDR3 has 12 residues. Trimming removed 2 bases from V and 8 bases from J, with 9 bases in between. In DNA form, the CDR3 reads TGTGCCAGCAGTTTAACCGGGATCGGCTACACCTTC. It codes for CASSLTGIGYTF.

This chain connects TRBV5-8 to TRBJ1-6; D is undetermined. Germline loops: CDR1 SGHTS, CDR2 YDEGEE. The CDR3 has 15 amino acids. The V end lost 4 bases, the J end lost 8 bases, and 16 bases lay between the germline ends. This CDR3 is CASSPVGGRDSPLHF. For the CDR3, the DNA is TGTGCCAGCAGCCCCGTTGGTGGGCGGGATTCACCCCTCCACTTT.